The 9 T cell receptor beta chains listed next were all sequenced from one sample in a study of blood T cell repertoires in COVID-19. The protocol was immunoSEQ multiplex PCR, while the TCRdb copy is restricted to in-frame clones and leaves out a portion. The repertoire holds roughly 160,000 clones, with 84% as singletons. Sequencing was carried out using peripheral blood. Every receptor here comes from a woman aged 80 or over with COVID-19, enrolled during active disease.

The chain couples TRBV7-9 to TRBJ1-4, with no clear D. CDR1 and CDR2 from the germline V gene are SEHNR and FQNEAQ (reference sequence). V lost 3 bases to trimming and J lost 0 bases, with 11 bases between them. The CDR3 has 16 residues. Here the CDR3 reads CASSLRRTATNEKLFF. CDR3 DNA sequence: TGTGCCAGCAGCTTGAGGAGGACGGCAACTAATGAAAAACTGTTTTTT.

The gene calls are TRBV5-6 and TRBJ2-7, with 7 bases identical to TRBD2. Germline V gives CDR1 SGHDT, CDR2 YYEEEE. This CDR3 is 14 amino acids long. The V segment lost 2 bases and the J segment 3 bases; nucleotides outside the gene matches: 5. The DNA of the CDR3 is TGTGCCAGCAGCTTTCAGGGAGGGAGCTACGAGCAGTACTTC. Its translation is CASSFQGGSYEQYF.

The chain combines TRBV6-5 with TRBJ1-1; D not resolved. The germline gives CDR1 MNHEY, CDR2 SVGAGI. Trimming cost V 7 bases and J 0 bases, with 12 bases left between them. The CDR3 has 14 residues. DNA for the CDR3: TGTGCCAGCACCACGGGGTGGATGAACACTGAAGCTTTCTTT. Its translation is CASTTGWMNTEAFF.

The chain uses TRBV10-2 and TRBJ2-7; the match to TRBD2 covers 10 bases. Unmatched junction bases numbered 8, after V lost 5 bases and J lost 4 bases. Germline loops: CDR1 WSHSY, CDR2 SAAADI. The CDR3 has 15 residues. CDR3 nucleotide sequence: TGCGCCAGCAGTCCTCTAGCGGGAGTGGCGTACGAGCAGTACTTC. As protein: CASSPLAGVAYEQYF.

The genes are TRBV18 and TRBJ2-2; D is possibly TRBD1 (6 bases). Deletions cut 2 bases from V and 1 base from J, with 8 bases between. Looked up from germline, CDR1 is KGHSH and CDR2 is LQKENI. The CDR3 contains 15 residues. CDR3 nucleotides: TGTGCCAGCTCACCAAACAGGGAGAACACCGGGGAGCTGTTTTTT. Translation: CASSPNRENTGELFF. Variable domain in full (rest from reference TRBV18 and TRBJ2-2): NAGVMQNPRHLVRRRGQEARLRCSPMKGHSHVYWYRQLPEEGLKFMVYLQKENIIDESGMPKERFSAEFPKEGPSILRIQQVVRGDSAAYFCASSPNRENTGELFFGEGSRLTVL.

The V and J genes are TRBV7-3 and TRBJ2-7; 7 bases line up with TRBD1. Unmatched junction bases numbered 4, after V lost 5 bases and J lost 3 bases. This CDR3 has 13 amino acids. Per the germline V gene, CDR1 is SGHTA and CDR2 is FQGTGA. Here the CDR3 reads CASSLTGFYEQYF. The CDR3 nucleotides are TGTGCCAGCAGCCTGACAGGGTTCTACGAGCAGTACTTC.

This chain links TRBV27 with TRBJ2-5; possible D gene TRBD1, 7 bases. Trimming removed 6 bases at V and 12 bases at J, with 17 bases between. From germline, CDR1 is MNHEY and CDR2 SMNVEV (reference sequence). The CDR3 is made up of 12 amino acids. CDR3 amino acids: CASRLGRGTEYF. DNA for the CDR3: TGTGCCAGCAGACTCGGACGGGGGACAGAGTACTTC.

Remarks on this clone: At one end, the junction sequence differs from germline, possibly due to a read error. The rearrangement uses TRBV7-7 and TRBJ2-5; 11 nucleotides match TRBD1. The CDR3 sequence is 15 residues long. From germline, CDR1 is SSHAT and CDR2 FNYEAQ (reference sequence). CDR3 sequence reads: CASSLVDRGPETQYF. The CDR3 nucleotides are TGTGCTAGCAGCTTAGTGGACAGGGGGCCAGAGACCCAGTACTTC.

The chain has TRBV3-1 (or the pseudogene TRBV3-2) and TRBJ1-1; D might be TRBD1 (5 bases). The V and J ends lost 3 bases and 4 bases respectively, with 6 bases between them. CDR3 length: 12 residues. CDR1 and CDR2 from the germline V gene are LGHDT and YNNKEL (reference sequence). The CDR3 nucleotides read TGTGCCAGCAGCCAGGGGCCCACTGAAGCTTTCTTT. Translated: CASSQGPTEAFF.